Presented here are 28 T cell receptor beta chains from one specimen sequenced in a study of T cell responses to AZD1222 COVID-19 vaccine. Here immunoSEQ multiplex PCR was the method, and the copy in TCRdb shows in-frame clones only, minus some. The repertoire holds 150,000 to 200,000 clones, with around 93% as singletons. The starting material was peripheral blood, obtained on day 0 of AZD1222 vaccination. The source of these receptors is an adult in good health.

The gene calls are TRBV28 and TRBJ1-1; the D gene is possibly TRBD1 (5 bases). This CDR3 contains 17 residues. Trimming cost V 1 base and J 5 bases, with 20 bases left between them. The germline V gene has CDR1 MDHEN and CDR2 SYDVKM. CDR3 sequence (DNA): TGTGCCAGCAGTTTATTTCGGGGCAGCCTGGGAAGAACTGAAGCTTTCTTT. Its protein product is CASSLFRGSLGRTEAFF.

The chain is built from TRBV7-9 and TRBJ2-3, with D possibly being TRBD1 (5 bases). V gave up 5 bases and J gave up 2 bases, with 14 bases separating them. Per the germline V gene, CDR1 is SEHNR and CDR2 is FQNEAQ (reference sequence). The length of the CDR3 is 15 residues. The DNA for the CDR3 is TGTGCCAGCAGCACCTGGTCAGGGTCCACAGATACGCAGTATTTT. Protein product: CASSTWSGSTDTQYF.

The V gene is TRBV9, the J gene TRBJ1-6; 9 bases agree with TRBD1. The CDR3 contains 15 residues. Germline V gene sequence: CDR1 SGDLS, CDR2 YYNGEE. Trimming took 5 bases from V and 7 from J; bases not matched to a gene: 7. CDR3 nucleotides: TGTGCCAGCAGTCGCCGGGACAGGGAGAATTCACCCCTCCACTTT. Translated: CASSRRDRENSPLHF.

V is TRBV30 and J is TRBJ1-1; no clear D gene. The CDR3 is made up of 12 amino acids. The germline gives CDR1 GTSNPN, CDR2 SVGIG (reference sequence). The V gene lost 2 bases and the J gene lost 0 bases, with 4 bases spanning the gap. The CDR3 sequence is CAWSKVNTEAFF. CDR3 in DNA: TGTGCCTGGAGTAAAGTGAACACTGAAGCTTTCTTT.

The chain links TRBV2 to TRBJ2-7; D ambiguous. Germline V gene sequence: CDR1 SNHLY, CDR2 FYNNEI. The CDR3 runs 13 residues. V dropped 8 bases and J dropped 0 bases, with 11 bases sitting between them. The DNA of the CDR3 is TGTGCCAGCTGTAAGGACGACTCCTACGAGCAGTACTTC. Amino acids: CASCKDDSYEQYF. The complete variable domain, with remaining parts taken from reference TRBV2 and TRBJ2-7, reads EPEVTQTPSHQVTQMGQEVILRCVPISNHLYFYWYRQILGQKVEFLVSFYNNEISEKSEIFDDQFSVERPDGSNFTLKIRSTKLEDSAMYFCASCKDDSYEQYFGPGTRLTVT.

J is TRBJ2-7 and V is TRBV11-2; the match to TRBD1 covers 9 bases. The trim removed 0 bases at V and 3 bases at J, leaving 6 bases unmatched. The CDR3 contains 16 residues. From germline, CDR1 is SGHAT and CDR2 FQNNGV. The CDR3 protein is CASSLDTGTGFYEQYF. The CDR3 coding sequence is TGTGCCAGCAGCTTAGATACCGGGACAGGGTTCTACGAGCAGTACTTC. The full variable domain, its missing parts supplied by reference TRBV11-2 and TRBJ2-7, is EAGVAQSPRYKIIEKRQSVAFWCNPISGHATLYWYQQILGQGPKLLIQFQNNGVVDDSQLPKDRFSAERLKGVDSTLKIQPAKLEDSAVYLCASSLDTGTGFYEQYFGPGTRLTVT.

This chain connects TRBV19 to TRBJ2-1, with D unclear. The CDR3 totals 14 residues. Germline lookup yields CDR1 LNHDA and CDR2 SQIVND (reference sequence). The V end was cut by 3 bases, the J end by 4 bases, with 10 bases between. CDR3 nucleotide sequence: TGTGCCAGTAGTATCCTTGGTGTTTACAATGAGCAGTTCTTC. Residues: CASSILGVYNEQFF.

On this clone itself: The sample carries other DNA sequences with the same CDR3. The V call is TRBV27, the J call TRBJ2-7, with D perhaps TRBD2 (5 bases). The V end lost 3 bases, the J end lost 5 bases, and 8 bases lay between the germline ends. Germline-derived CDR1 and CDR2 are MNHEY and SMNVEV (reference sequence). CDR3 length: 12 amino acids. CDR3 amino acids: CASSLSGDEQYF. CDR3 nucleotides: TGTGCCAGCAGTTTGTCCGGGGACGAGCAGTACTTC.

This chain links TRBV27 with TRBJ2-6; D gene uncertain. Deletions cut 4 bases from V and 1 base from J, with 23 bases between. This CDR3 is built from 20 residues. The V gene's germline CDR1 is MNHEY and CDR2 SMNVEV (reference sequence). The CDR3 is CASSWAASLTASSGANVLTF. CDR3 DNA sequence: TGTGCCAGCAGTTGGGCCGCCTCACTAACCGCGTCGTCTGGGGCCAACGTCCTGACTTTC.

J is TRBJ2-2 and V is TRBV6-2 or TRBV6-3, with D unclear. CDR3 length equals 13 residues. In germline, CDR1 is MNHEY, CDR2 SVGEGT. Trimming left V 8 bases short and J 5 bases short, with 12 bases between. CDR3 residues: CASGPTRTGELFF. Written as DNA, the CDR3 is TGTGCCAGCGGCCCCACGCGTACCGGGGAGCTGTTTTTT.

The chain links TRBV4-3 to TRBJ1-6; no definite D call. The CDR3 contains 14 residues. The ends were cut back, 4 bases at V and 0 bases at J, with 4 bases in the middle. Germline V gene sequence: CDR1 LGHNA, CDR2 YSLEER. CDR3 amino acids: CASSPLSYNSPLHF. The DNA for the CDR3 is TGCGCCAGCAGCCCTCTCTCCTATAATTCACCCCTCCACTTT.

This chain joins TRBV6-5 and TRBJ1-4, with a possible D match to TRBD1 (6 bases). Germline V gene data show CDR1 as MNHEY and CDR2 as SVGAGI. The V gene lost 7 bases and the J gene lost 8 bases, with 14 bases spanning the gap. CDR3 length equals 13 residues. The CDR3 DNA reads TGTGCCAGCAATGGACGGACAGAAGAAAAACTGTTTTTT. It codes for CASNGRTEEKLFF.

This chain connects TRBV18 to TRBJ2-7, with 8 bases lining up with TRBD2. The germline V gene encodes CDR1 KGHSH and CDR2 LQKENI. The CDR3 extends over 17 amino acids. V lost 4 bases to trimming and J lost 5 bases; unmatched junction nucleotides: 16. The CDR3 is CASSHEAAILAEDEQYF. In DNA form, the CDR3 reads TGTGCCAGCTCACATGAGGCCGCGATACTAGCGGAGGACGAGCAGTACTTC. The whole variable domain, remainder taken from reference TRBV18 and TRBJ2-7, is NAGVMQNPRHLVRRRGQEARLRCSPMKGHSHVYWYRQLPEEGLKFMVYLQKENIIDESGMPKERFSAEFPKEGPSILRIQQVVRGDSAAYFCASSHEAAILAEDEQYFGPGTRLTVT.

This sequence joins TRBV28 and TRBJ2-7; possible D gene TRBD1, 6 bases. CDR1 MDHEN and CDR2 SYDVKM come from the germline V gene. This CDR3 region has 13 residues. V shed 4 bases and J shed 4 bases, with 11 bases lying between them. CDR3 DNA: TGTGCCAGCAGTTCCCCTGGACAGTACGAGCAGTACTTC. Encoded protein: CASSSPGQYEQYF.

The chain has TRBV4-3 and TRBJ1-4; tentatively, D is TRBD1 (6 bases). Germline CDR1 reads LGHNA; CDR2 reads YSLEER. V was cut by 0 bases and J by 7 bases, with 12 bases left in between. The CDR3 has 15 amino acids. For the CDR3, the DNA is TGCGCCAGCAGCCAAGATGGGACAAGGAGTGAAAAACTGTTTTTT. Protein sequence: CASSQDGTRSEKLFF.

For the CDR3, the DNA is TGTGCCAGCAGCTTGGGCCCAGCGGGGGGGCCGGATACGCAGTATTTT. It encodes CASSLGPAGGPDTQYF. This sequence joins TRBV5-6 and TRBJ2-3; 10 nucleotides align to TRBD2. The junction had 7 bases not matched to a gene; V was cut back by 0 bases and J by 6 bases. Germline V gives CDR1 SGHDT, CDR2 YYEEEE. This CDR3 is built from 16 residues.

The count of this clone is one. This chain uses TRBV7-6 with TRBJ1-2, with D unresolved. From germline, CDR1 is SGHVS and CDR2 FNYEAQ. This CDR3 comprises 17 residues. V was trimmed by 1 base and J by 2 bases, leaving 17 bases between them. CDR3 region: CASSLESGSAINYGYTF. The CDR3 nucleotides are TGTGCCAGCAGCTTAGAGAGTGGCAGCGCGATAAACTATGGCTACACCTTC.

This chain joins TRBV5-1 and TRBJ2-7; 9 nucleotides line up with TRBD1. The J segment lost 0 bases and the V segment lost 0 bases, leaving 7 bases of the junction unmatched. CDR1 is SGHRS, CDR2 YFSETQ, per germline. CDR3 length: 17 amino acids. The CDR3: CASSLVAPTGGSYEQYF. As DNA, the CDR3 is TGCGCCAGCAGCTTGGTTGCGCCGACAGGGGGCTCCTACGAGCAGTACTTC.

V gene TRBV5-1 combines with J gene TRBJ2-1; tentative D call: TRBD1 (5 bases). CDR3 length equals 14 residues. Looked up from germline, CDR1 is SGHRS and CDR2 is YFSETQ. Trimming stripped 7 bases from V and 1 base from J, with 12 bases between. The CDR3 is CASRDSLSYNEQFF. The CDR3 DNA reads TGCGCCAGCCGAGACAGTCTTTCCTACAATGAGCAGTTCTTC.

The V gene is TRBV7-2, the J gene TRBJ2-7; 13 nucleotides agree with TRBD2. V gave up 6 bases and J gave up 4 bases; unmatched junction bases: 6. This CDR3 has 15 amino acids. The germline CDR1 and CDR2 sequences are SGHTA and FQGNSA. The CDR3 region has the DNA TGTGCCAGCAGAATCGGACTAGCGGGAGTTTACGAGCAGTACTTC. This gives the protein CASRIGLAGVYEQYF.

This CDR3 reads CASSLVGPGYGYTF. In nucleotides, the CDR3 is TGTGCCAGCAGTTTGGTGGGACCAGGATATGGCTACACCTTC. This chain uses TRBV28 with TRBJ1-2; the D gene is possibly TRBD1 (5 bases). Deletions cut 3 bases from V and 5 bases from J, with 13 bases between. CDR1 is MDHEN and CDR2 is SYDVKM in the germline V gene. The CDR3 has 14 residues.

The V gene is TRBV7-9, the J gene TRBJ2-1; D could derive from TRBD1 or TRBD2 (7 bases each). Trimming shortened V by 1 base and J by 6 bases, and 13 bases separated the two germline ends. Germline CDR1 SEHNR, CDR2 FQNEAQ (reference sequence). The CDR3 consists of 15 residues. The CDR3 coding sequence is TGTGCCAGCAGCTTAGTTGCCAGGGGGGGCAATGAGCAGTTCTTC. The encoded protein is CASSLVARGGNEQFF.

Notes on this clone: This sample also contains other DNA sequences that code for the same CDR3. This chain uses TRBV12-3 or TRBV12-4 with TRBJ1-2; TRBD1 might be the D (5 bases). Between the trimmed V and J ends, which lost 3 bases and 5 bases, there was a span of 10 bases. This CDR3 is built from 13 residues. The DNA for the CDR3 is TGTGCCAGCAGTTTGGAAAGGGGTTATGGCTACACCTTC. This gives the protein CASSLERGYGYTF.

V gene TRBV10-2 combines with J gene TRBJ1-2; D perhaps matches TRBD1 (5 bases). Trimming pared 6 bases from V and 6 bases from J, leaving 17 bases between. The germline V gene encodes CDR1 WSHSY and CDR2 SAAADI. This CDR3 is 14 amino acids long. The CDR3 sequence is CASRVTGAGDGYTF. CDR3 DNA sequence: TGCGCCAGCAGAGTTACCGGGGCGGGCGATGGCTACACCTTC.

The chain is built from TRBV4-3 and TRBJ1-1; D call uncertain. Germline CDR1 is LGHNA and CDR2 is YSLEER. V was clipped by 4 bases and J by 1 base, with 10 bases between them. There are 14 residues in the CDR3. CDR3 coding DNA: TGCGCCAGCAGCCCCTCTATCGGGAACACTGAAGCTTTCTTT. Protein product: CASSPSIGNTEAFF.

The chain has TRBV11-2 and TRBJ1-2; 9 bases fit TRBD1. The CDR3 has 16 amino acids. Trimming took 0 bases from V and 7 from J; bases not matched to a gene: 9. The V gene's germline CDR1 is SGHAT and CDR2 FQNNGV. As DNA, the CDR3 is TGTGCCAGCAGCTTAGATCTCGGGGACAGGGTGATTGGCTACACCTTC. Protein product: CASSLDLGDRVIGYTF.

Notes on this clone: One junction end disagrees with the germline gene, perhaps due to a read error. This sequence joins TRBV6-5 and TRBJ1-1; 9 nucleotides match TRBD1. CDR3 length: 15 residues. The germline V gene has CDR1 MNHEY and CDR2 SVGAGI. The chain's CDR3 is CASRTETGGNSEAFF. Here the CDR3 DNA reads TGTGCCAGCAGGACAGAGACAGGGGGAAACAGTGAAGCTTTCTTT.

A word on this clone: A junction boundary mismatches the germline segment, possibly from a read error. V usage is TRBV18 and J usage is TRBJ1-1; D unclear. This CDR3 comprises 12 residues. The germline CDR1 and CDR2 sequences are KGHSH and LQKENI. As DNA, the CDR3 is TGTGCCAGCTCACCAGGAAGTCGCCCGATGGGGTTT. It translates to CASSPGSRPMGF. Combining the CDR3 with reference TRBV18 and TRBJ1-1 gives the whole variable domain NAGVMQNPRHLVRRRGQEARLRCSPMKGHSHVYWYRQLPEEGLKFMVYLQKENIIDESGMPKERFSAEFPKEGPSILRIQQVVRGDSAAYFCASSPGSRPMGFGQGTRLTVV.